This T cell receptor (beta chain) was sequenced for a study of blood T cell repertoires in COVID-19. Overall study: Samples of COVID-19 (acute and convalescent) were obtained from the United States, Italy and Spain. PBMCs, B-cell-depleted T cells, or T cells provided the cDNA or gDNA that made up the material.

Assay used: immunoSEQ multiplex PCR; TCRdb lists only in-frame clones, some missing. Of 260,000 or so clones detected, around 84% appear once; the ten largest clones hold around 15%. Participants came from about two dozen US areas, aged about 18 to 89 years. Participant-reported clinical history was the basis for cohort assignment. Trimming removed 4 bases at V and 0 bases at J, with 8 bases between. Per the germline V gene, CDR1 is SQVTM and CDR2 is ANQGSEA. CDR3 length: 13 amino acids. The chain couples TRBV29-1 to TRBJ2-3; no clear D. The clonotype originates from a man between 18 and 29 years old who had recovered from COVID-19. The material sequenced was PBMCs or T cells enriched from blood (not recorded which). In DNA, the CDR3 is TGCAGCGTTGCTACAGCTAGCACAGATACGCAGTATTTT. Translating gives CSVATASTDTQYF.